This T cell receptor beta chain was found in a study of regulatory T cells in long-lasting Graves disease. Study-wide context: Newly diagnosed Graves' patients took antithyroid drugs under 3 months.

With iRepertoire HTBI primers and Arm-PCR of CDR3 regions, TCR beta libraries were built. TCRdb passed the multiplex PCR reads through MiXCR, listing each CDR3 protein once. In the table there are a few hundred thousand distinct CDR3 sequences, over 9.5% of which are singletons. This clonotype turned up a few times. Its target is not known. CDR3 length: 14 amino acids. Trimming removed 3 bases from V and 9 bases from J, with 15 bases in between. Germline V gene lookup returns CDR1 SGHTA and CDR2 FQGNSA. The time point: newly diagnosed GD, antithyroid drugs for less than 3 months. The TCR library was made from RNA extracted from PBMCs. The study's findings and limits: With 2,500 to 3,500 shared public clonotypes, persistent patients exceeded new patients, who shared 966.

The same specimen was also included in a second study, on T cells in Graves' hyperthyroidism and ophthalmopathy. That work states: Ophthalmopathy cases were set apart from stable hyperthyroidism by a 13 V-J model. Ophthalmopathy prediction by the model preceded onset by a median roughly 6 months.

The sequenced sample was peripheral blood mononuclear cells (PBMCs), obtained at new diagnosis, from a patient treated with antithyroid drugs. This clonotype was sampled from a woman aged 18-29 years with Graves disease. The chain links TRBV7-2 to TRBJ2-1; D may correspond to TRBD1 or TRBD2 (5 bases each). CDR3 nucleotides: TGTGCCAGCAGCTTGCAGGGACGTGCCGGTGAGCAGTTCTTC. It codes for CASSLQGRAGEQFF. The whole variable domain, remainder taken from reference TRBV7-2 and TRBJ2-1, is GAGVSQSPSNKVTEKGKDVELRCDPISGHTALYWYRQSLGQGLEFLIYFQGNSAPDKSGLPSDRFSAERTGGSVSTLTIQRTQQEDSAVYLCASSLQGRAGEQFFGPGTRLTVL.